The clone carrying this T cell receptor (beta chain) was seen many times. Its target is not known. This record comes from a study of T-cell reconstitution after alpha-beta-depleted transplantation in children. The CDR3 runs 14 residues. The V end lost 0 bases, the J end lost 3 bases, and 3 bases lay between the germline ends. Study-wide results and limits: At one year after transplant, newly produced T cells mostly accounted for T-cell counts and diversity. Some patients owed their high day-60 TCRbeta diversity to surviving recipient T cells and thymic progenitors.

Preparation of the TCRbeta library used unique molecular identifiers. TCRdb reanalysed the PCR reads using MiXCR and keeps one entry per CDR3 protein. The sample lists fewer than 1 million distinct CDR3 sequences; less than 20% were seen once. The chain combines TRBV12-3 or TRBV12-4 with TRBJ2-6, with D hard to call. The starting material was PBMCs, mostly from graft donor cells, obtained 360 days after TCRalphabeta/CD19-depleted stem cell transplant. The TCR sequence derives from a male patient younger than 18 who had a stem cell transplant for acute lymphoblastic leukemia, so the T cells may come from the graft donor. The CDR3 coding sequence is TGTGCCAGCAGTTTAGCTGGTGGGGCCAACGTCCTGACTTTC. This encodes CASSLAGGANVLTF.